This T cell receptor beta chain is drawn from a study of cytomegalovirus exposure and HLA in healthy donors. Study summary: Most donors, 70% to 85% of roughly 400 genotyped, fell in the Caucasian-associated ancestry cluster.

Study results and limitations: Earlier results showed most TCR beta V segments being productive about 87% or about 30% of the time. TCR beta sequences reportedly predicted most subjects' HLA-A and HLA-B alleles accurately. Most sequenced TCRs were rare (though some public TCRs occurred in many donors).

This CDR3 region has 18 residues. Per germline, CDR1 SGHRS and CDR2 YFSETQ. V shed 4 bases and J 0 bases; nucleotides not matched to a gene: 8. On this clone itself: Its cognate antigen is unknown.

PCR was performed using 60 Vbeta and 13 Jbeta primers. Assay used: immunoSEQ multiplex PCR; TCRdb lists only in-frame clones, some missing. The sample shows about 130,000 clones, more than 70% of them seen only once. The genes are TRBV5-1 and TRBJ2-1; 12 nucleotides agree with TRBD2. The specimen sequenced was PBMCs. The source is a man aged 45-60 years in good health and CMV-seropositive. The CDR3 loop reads CASSTGLAGRSSYNEQFF. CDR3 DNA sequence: TGCGCCAGCAGCACGGGACTAGCGGGTCGTAGCTCCTACAATGAGCAGTTCTTC.